This T cell receptor beta chain appears in the sequencing data of a study of blood T cell repertoires in COVID-19. At the level of the study: Samples of COVID-19 (acute and convalescent) were obtained from the United States, Italy and Spain. In each case, the material was cDNA or gDNA derived from T cells, B-cell-depleted T cells, or PBMCs.

The germline CDR1 and CDR2 sequences are MNHNY and SVGAGI (reference sequence). The V gene lost 5 bases and the J gene lost 6 bases, with 10 bases spanning the gap. The CDR3 runs to 12 residues. Some clones are missing from TCRdb's copy, which holds only in-frame ones; the method was immunoSEQ multiplex PCR. The sample has 300,000 or so clones; about nine tenths are singletons. Sequenced sample: peripheral blood. J is TRBJ1-2 and V is TRBV6-6; weak D call: TRBD1 (5 bases). The receptor comes from a woman in her thirties or forties who had recovered from COVID-19. The CDR3 is CASSTTRDGYTF. The CDR3 region has the DNA TGTGCCAGCAGTACGACCAGGGATGGCTACACCTTC.